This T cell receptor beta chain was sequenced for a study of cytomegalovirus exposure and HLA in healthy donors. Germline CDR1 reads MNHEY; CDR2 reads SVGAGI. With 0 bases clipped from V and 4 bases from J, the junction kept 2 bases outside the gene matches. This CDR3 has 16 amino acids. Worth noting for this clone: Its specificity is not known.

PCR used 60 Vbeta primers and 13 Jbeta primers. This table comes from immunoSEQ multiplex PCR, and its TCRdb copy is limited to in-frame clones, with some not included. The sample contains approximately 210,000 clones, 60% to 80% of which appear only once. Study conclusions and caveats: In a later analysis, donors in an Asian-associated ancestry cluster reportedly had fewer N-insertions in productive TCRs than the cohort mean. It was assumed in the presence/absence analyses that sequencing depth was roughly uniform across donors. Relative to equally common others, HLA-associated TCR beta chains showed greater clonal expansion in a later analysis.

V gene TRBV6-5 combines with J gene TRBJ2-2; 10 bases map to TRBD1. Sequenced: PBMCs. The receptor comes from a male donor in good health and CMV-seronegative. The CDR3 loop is CASSYSGQGITGELFF. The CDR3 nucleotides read TGTGCCAGCAGTTACTCGGGACAGGGGATCACCGGGGAGCTGTTTTTT.